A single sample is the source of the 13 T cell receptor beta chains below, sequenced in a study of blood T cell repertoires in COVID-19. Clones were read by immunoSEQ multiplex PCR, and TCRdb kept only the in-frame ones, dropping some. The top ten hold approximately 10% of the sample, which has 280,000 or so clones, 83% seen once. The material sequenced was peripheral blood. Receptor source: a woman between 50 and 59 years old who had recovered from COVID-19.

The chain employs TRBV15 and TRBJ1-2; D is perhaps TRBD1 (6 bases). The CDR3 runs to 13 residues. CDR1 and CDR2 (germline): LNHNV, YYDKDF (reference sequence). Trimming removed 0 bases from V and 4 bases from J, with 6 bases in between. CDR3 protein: CATSREDSYGYTF. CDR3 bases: TGTGCCACCAGCAGAGAGGACAGCTATGGCTACACCTTC.

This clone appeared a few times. CDR3 region: CASSLKTASYEQYF. CDR3 sequence (DNA): TGTGCCAGCAGCTTAAAGACAGCCTCCTACGAGCAGTACTTC. V gene TRBV7-2 combines with J gene TRBJ2-7; weak D call: TRBD1 (5 bases). Trimming removed 2 bases at V and 0 bases at J, with 8 bases between. Per germline, CDR1 SGHTA and CDR2 FQGNSA. The CDR3 length is 14 residues.

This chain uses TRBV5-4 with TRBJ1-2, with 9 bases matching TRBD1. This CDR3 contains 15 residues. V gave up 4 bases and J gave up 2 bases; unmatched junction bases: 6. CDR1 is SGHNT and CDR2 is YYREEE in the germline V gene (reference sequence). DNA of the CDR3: TGTGCCAGCAGCGGCCGGGACAGGGAAAACTATGGCTACACCTTC. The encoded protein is CASSGRDRENYGYTF.

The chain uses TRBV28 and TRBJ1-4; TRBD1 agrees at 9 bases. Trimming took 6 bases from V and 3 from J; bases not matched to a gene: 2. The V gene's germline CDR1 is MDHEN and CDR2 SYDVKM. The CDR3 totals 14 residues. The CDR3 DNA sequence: TGTGCCAGCAGCCGACAGGGGGCTAATGAAAAACTGTTTTTT. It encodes CASSRQGANEKLFF.

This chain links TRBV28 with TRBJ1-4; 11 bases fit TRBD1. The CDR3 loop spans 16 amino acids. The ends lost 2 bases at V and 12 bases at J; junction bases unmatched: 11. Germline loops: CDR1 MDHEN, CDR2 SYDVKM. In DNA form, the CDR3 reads TGTGCCAGCAGTTTAGCCGGGACAGGGGGTATGATAGAACTGTTTTTT. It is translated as CASSLAGTGGMIELFF.

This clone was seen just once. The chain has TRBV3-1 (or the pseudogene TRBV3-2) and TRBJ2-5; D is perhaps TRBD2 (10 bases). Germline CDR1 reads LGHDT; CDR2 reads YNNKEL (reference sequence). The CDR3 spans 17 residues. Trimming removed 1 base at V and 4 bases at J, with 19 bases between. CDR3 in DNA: TGTGCCAGCAGCCAAGTTTTAGCGGGGGGACAGGGAGAGACCCAGTACTTC. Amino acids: CASSQVLAGGQGETQYF.

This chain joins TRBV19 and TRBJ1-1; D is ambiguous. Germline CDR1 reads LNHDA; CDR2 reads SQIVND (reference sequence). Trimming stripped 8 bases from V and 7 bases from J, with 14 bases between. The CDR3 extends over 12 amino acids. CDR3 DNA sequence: TGTGCCAGTGAGGAGGGTTTGGGTGAAGCTTTCTTT. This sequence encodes CASEEGLGEAFF.

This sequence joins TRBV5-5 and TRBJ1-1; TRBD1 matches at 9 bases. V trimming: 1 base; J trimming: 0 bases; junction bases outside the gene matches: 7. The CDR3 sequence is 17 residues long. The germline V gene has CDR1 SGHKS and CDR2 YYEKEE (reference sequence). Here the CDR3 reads CASSLLTGGLMNTEAFF. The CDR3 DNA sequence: TGTGCCAGCAGCTTGCTAACAGGGGGCCTCATGAACACTGAAGCTTTCTTT.

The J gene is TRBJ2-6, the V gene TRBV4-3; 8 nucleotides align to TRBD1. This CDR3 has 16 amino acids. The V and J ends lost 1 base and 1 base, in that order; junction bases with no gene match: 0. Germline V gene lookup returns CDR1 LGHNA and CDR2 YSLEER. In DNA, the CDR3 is TGCGCCAGCAGCCAAGGGACAGGGTCTGGGGCCAACGTCCTGACTTTC. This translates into CASSQGTGSGANVLTF.

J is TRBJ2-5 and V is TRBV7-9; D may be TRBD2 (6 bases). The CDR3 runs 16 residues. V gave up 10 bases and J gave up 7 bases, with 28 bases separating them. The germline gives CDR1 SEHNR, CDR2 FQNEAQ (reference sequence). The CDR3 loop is CAITGTGVGSVVTQYF. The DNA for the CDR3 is TGTGCCATCACCGGGACGGGAGTAGGATCAGTTGTGACCCAGTACTTC. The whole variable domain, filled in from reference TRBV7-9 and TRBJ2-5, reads DTGVSQNPRHKITKRGQNVTFRCDPISEHNRLYWYRQTLGQGPEFLTYFQNEAQLEKSRLLSDRFSAERPKGSFSTLEIQRTEQGDSAMYLCAITGTGVGSVVTQYFGPGTRLLVL.

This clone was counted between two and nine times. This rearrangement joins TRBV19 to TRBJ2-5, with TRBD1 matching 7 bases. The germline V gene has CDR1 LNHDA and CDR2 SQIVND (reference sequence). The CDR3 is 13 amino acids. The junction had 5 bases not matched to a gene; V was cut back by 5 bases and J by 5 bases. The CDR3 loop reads CASSDTGAETQYF. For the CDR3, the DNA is TGTGCCAGTAGTGATACAGGGGCCGAGACCCAGTACTTC.

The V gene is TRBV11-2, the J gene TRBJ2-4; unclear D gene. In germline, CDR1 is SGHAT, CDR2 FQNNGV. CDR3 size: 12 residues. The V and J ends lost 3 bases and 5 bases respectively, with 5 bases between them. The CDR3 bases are TGTGCCAGCAGCTTTATCCAAAACATTCAGTACTTC. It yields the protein CASSFIQNIQYF.

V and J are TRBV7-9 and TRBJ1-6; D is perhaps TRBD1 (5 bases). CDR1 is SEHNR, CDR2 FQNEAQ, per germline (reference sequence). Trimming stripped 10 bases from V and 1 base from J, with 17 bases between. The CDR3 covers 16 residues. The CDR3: CATPRGGASYNSPLHF. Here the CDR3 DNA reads TGTGCCACTCCCCGAGGTGGGGCGTCCTATAATTCACCCCTCCACTTT.